These 17 T cell receptor beta chains were sequenced from one sample in a study of T cell responses to AZD1222 COVID-19 vaccine. The method was immunoSEQ multiplex PCR; TCRdb's version includes in-frame clones alone and lacks a portion of them. The table has around 120,000 clones, 85% to 90% seen once. The sequencing used peripheral blood, collected 28 days after the second AZD1222 dose. The receptors stem from an adult who received the AZD1222 COVID-19 vaccine.

The chain employs TRBV4-2 and TRBJ2-1; D perhaps matches TRBD1 (7 bases). CDR3 length equals 16 residues. The V and J ends lost 3 bases and 3 bases respectively, with 15 bases between them. CDR1 is LGHNA and CDR2 is YNFKEQ in the germline V gene. The CDR3 coding sequence is TGTGCCAGCAGCCATTTGGCGGGACAGAACTACAATGAGCAGTTCTTC. Its translation: CASSHLAGQNYNEQFF.

CDR3 loop: CASSRNRVPDTQYF. CDR3 nucleotides: TGTGCCAGCAGTCGAAATCGGGTTCCAGATACGCAGTATTTT. This rearrangement joins TRBV27 to TRBJ2-3; D unresolved. This CDR3 is built from 14 residues. The V and J ends lost 5 bases and 4 bases respectively, with 13 bases between them. The germline V gene has CDR1 MNHEY and CDR2 SMNVEV (reference sequence).

V and J are TRBV6-2 or TRBV6-3 and TRBJ2-3; maybe TRBD2 (6 bases). V was pared by 6 bases and J by 1 base, with 14 bases between. This CDR3 is 15 amino acids long. The germline V gene has CDR1 MNHEY and CDR2 SVGEGT. CDR3 amino acids: CASSAPQRGTDTQYF. For the CDR3, the DNA is TGTGCCAGCAGCGCACCCCAGCGGGGCACAGATACGCAGTATTTT.

The chain uses TRBV15 and TRBJ1-2, with D unclear. In germline, CDR1 is LNHNV, CDR2 YYDKDF (reference sequence). The CDR3 extends over 14 amino acids. V lost 1 base to trimming and J lost 7 bases, with 13 bases between them. The DNA of the CDR3 is TGTGCCACCAGCAGAGGCGGGGTGGAGGTTGGCTACACCTTC. Its protein product is CATSRGGVEVGYTF.

The chain carries TRBV5-4 and TRBJ2-5; 7 positions agree with TRBD2. The CDR3 is 17 amino acids. CDR1 and CDR2 (germline): SGHNT, YYREEE (reference sequence). J was trimmed by 0 bases and V by 4 bases; bases with no gene match: 12. CDR3 in amino acids: CASSANRGLGYQETQYF. The DNA of the CDR3 is TGTGCCAGCAGCGCTAACCGTGGACTAGGATACCAAGAGACCCAGTACTTC. The whole variable domain, remainder taken from reference TRBV5-4 and TRBJ2-5, is ETGVTQSPTHLIKTRGQQVTLRCSSQSGHNTVSWYQQALGQGPQFIFQYYREEENGRGNFPPRFSGLQFPNYSSELNVNALELDDSALYLCASSANRGLGYQETQYFGPGTRLLVL.

The genes are TRBV20-1 and TRBJ1-1; 7 positions match TRBD1. CDR1 and CDR2 from the germline V gene are DFQATT and SNEGSKA (reference sequence). The V and J ends lost 4 bases and 1 base, in that order; junction bases with no gene match: 6. CDR3 length: 14 residues. CDR3 protein: CSATEQGPNTEAFF. The CDR3 nucleotides are TGCAGTGCTACTGAACAGGGGCCGAACACTGAAGCTTTCTTT.

The V and J genes are TRBV5-1 and TRBJ2-1; a weak D match, TRBD2 (5 bases). Germline V CDR1 and CDR2: SGHRS, YFSETQ. The V and J ends lost 0 bases and 7 bases respectively, with 14 bases between them. The CDR3 spans 15 residues. CDR3 nucleotides: TGCGCCAGCAGCTTGGCCGTGACCCCGGGGAATGAGCAGTTCTTC. Its protein is CASSLAVTPGNEQFF.

This chain joins TRBV4-3 and TRBJ2-7; a weak D match, TRBD1 (6 bases). Trimming removed 4 bases from V and 3 bases from J, with 16 bases in between. The CDR3 loop spans 15 amino acids. Germline lookup yields CDR1 LGHNA and CDR2 YSLEER. CDR3 nucleotide sequence: TGCGCCAGCAGCCGAGTGACAGGTGCAGGCTACGAGCAGTACTTC. Translated: CASSRVTGAGYEQYF.

The rearrangement links TRBV3-1 (or the pseudogene TRBV3-2) to TRBJ1-4; the D gene is possibly TRBD1 (5 bases). There are 16 residues in the CDR3. CDR1 is LGHDT and CDR2 is YNNKEL in the germline V gene (reference sequence). Trimming removed 5 bases at V and 4 bases at J, with 17 bases between. For the CDR3, the DNA is TGTGCCAGCAGCTCCGCGGTCAGGGATGGTAATGAAAAACTGTTTTTT. It translates to CASSSAVRDGNEKLFF.

This clone appeared once. The V call is TRBV5-4, the J call TRBJ1-2; TRBD1 might be the D (5 bases). There are 15 residues in the CDR3. The V end was cut by 5 bases, the J end by 3 bases, with 17 bases between. The germline V gene encodes CDR1 SGHNT and CDR2 YYREEE (reference sequence). CDR3 sequence (DNA): TGTGCCAGCAGAAACCCCCTGGGGACTGACTATGGCTACACCTTC. This encodes CASRNPLGTDYGYTF.

The rearrangement joins TRBV4-1 to TRBJ2-5; TRBD1 matches 10 bases. V shed 1 base and J 2 bases; nucleotides not matched to a gene: 7. The germline V gene encodes CDR1 MGHRA and CDR2 YSYEKL. The CDR3 consists of 17 residues. As DNA, the CDR3 is TGCGCCAGCAGCCAAGCTCCCGGGACAGGGGTACAAGAGACCCAGTACTTC. This codes for CASSQAPGTGVQETQYF.

The chain couples TRBV6-5 to TRBJ1-4; D not certain. V lost 6 bases and J lost 4, with 12 bases in between. Germline V gene data show CDR1 as MNHEY and CDR2 as SVGAGI. CDR3 length equals 14 residues. The DNA of the CDR3 is TGTGCCAGCAGAAACATCTGGAGTAATGAAAAACTGTTTTTT. Protein product: CASRNIWSNEKLFF.

The V call is TRBV12-3 or TRBV12-4, the J call TRBJ1-2, with 9 nucleotides matching TRBD1. The CDR3 runs 13 residues. V shed 6 bases and J 8 bases; nucleotides not matched to a gene: 7. CDR3 loop: CASRDRGLTGYTF. The CDR3 DNA reads TGTGCCAGCAGGGACAGGGGTCTCACAGGCTACACCTTC.

V usage is TRBV5-1 and J usage is TRBJ1-1; 7 bases map to TRBD1. The trim removed 1 base at V and 2 bases at J, leaving 11 bases unmatched. The CDR3 spans 17 residues. Germline V CDR1 and CDR2: SGHRS, YFSETQ. The CDR3 spells CASSLNVRNRGNTEAFF. The CDR3 DNA follows: TGCGCCAGCAGCTTGAATGTCCGGAACAGGGGCAACACTGAAGCTTTCTTT.

CDR3 sequence reads: CASSVQGALAEAFF. CDR3 DNA sequence: TGTGCCAGCAGTGTACAGGGGGCCTTAGCTGAAGCTTTCTTT. The V call is TRBV2, the J call TRBJ1-1; 9 bases are a match to TRBD1. After removal of 4 bases from V and 6 bases from J, the junction contained 6 bases not matched to a gene. The CDR3 runs to 14 residues. Germline V gives CDR1 SNHLY, CDR2 FYNNEI.

The chain employs TRBV2 and TRBJ2-2; D might be TRBD1 (6 bases). V was pared by 6 bases and J by 4 bases, with 9 bases between. The length of the CDR3 is 13 residues. CDR1 is SNHLY, CDR2 FYNNEI, per germline. The CDR3, as DNA: TGTGCCAGCAGCCGACAGGCCACCGGGGAGCTGTTTTTT. Protein sequence: CASSRQATGELFF.

The chain recombines TRBV6-1 with TRBJ1-2; D gene unclear. Trimming removed 3 bases at V and 4 bases at J, with 6 bases between. The germline V gene has CDR1 MNHNS and CDR2 SASEGT. There are 12 residues in the CDR3. The CDR3 region is CASSDRIYGYTF. The CDR3 coding sequence is TGTGCCAGCAGTGATCGAATCTATGGCTACACCTTC.